A selection of T cell receptor beta chains follows, all from one sample in a study of identical twins. TCRdb processed the 5' RACE reads anew with MiXCR; each CDR3 protein has one entry. This sample has about 290,000 distinct CDR3 sequences, with roughly 9.7% found just once. These sequences were also reported in another study, on yellow fever vaccine responses in identical twins.

What was sequenced was CD8+ T cells sorted from blood. Source of these receptors: a woman aged 18-35 years in good health. Each CDR3 is given with its conserved first and last residue. Each record gives: clone size, D gene, V gene, J gene, CDR3 protein, CDR3 DNA. D genes are given only for firm matches. Size values are once, few and many counts, or a class for expanded clones, and some rows have none.

few	NA	TRBV27	TRBJ2-7	CASSLELSYEQYF	TGTGCCAGCAGTTTAGAGCTCTCCTACGAGCAGTACTTC
NA	NA	TRBV29-1	TRBJ1-2	CSVEANYGYTF	TGCAGCGTTGAGGCTAACTATGGCTACACCTTC
many	NA	TRBV5-1	TRBJ1-1	CASRPAADTEAFF	TGCGCCAGCAGGCCCGCGGCGGACACTGAAGCTTTCTTT
NA	NA	TRBV5-1	TRBJ1-4	CASSLLETNEKLFF	TGCGCCAGCAGCTTGCTGGAAACTAATGAAAAACTGTTTTTT
few	NA	TRBV29-1	TRBJ2-7	CSVEDLTGPDYEQYF	TGCAGCGTTGAAGATTTGACAGGCCCCGACTACGAGCAGTACTTC
many	NA	TRBV11-1	TRBJ2-7	CASSPGAVAYEQYF	TGTGCCAGCAGCCCCGGGGCTGTTGCCTACGAGCAGTACTTC
NA	NA	TRBV28	TRBJ2-5	CASIPWAGEETQYF	TGTGCCAGCATCCCCTGGGCAGGGGAAGAGACCCAGTACTTC
few	TRBD1	TRBV2	TRBJ2-7	CASSGDIAIPGQGVYEQYF	TGTGCCAGCAGTGGAGATATAGCTATTCCGGGACAGGGAGTATACGAGCAGTACTTC
few	TRBD1	TRBV24-1	TRBJ1-2	CATSLGTGVGGYTF	TGTGCCACCAGCCTAGGGACAGGGGTCGGCGGCTACACCTTC
many	NA	TRBV7-6	TRBJ1-4	CASSLTGTNEKLFF	TGTGCCAGCAGCTTAACAGGGACTAATGAAAAACTGTTTTTT
few	NA	TRBV7-3	TRBJ1-5	CASSLPGYSNQPQHF	TGTGCCAGCAGCTTACCAGGCTATAGCAATCAGCCCCAGCATTTT
many	NA	TRBV12-3/TRBV12-4	TRBJ1-4	CASSDSTGEKLFF	TGTGCCAGCAGCGACTCCACTGGGGAAAAACTGTTTTTT
few	TRBD2	TRBV20-1	TRBJ2-3	CSARDPLAGSTDTQYF	TGCAGTGCTAGAGATCCACTAGCGGGAAGCACAGATACGCAGTATTTT
many	NA	TRBV27	TRBJ2-1	CASSFGADRLDPFF	TGTGCCAGCAGTTTTGGGGCGGACAGACTTGATCCGTTCTTC
NA	NA	TRBV9	TRBJ2-1	CASSPTGHEQFF	TGTGCCAGCAGCCCTACAGGTCATGAGCAGTTCTTC
many	NA	TRBV18	TRBJ2-7	CASSPTIMGPYEQYF	TGTGCCAGCTCACCAACAATAATGGGGCCCTACGAGCAGTACTTC
few	TRBD1	TRBV25-1	TRBJ1-1	CASRGQGGNTEAFF	TGTGCCAGCCGGGGACAGGGGGGGAACACTGAAGCTTTCTTT
NA	NA	TRBV7-9	TRBJ2-1	CASSPTLGYNEQFF	TGTGCCAGCAGCCCGACCCTGGGGTACAATGAGCAGTTCTTC
many	NA	TRBV29-1	TRBJ2-2	CSARGGGPNTGELFF	TGCAGCGCGAGAGGGGGAGGGCCTAACACCGGGGAGCTGTTTTTT
many	TRBD2	TRBV20-1	TRBJ2-2	CSARTSGDIGELFF	TGCAGTGCTCGGACTAGCGGGGATATCGGGGAGCTGTTTTTT
NA	NA	TRBV7-3	TRBJ2-3	CASSLWGTWVADTQYF	TGTGCCAGCAGCTTATGGGGGACATGGGTAGCAGATACGCAGTATTTT
NA	NA	TRBV7-9	TRBJ2-7	CASSLDGDYEQYF	TGTGCCAGCAGCTTAGATGGGGACTACGAGCAGTACTTC
many	TRBD2	TRBV27	TRBJ2-1	CASRNSGGLKGDEQFF	TGTGCCAGCAGAAATAGCGGGGGGCTTAAAGGCGATGAGCAGTTCTTC
few	TRBD2	TRBV15	TRBJ2-5	CATSRETSGRSSLRETQYF	TGTGCCACCAGCAGAGAGACTAGCGGGAGATCGAGTCTGAGGGAGACCCAGTACTTC
few	TRBD1	TRBV28	TRBJ2-6	CASSLDRASSGANVLTF	TGTGCCAGCAGTTTAGACAGGGCAAGCTCTGGGGCCAACGTCCTGACTTTC
NA	TRBD1	TRBV12-3/TRBV12-4	TRBJ2-7	CTISYTPQKSGTGAYEQYF	TGTACCATCAGTTACACCCCTCAAAAATCCGGGACAGGGGCCTACGAGCAGTACTTC
NA	TRBD1	TRBV9	TRBJ2-7	CASSVGQGGEQYF	TGTGCCAGCAGCGTTGGACAGGGCGGCGAGCAGTACTTC
few	NA	TRBV20-1	TRBJ2-5	CSARRLTGWPETQYF	TGCAGTGCCAGGAGATTGACGGGTTGGCCAGAGACCCAGTACTTC
many	TRBD2	TRBV4-3	TRBJ2-2	CASTPGSLAGTGELFF	TGCGCCAGCACCCCCGGTTCACTAGCGGGGACCGGGGAGCTGTTTTTT
few	TRBD1	TRBV20-1	TRBJ2-4	CSASKAEGAAKNIQYF	TGCAGTGCCTCCAAAGCAGAGGGGGCAGCCAAAAACATTCAGTACTTC
few	NA	TRBV12-3/TRBV12-4	TRBJ2-7	CASSWTSYEQYF	TGTGCCAGCAGTTGGACCTCCTACGAGCAGTACTTC
NA	NA	TRBV7-3	TRBJ2-3	CASSLTTGLVTDTQYF	TGTGCCAGCAGCTTAACGACGGGCCTTGTCACAGATACGCAGTATTTT
few	TRBD2	TRBV11-2	TRBJ2-1	CASRAGTSGSGEQFF	TGTGCCAGCAGGGCCGGGACTAGCGGGAGTGGTGAGCAGTTCTTC
many	TRBD2	TRBV27	TRBJ2-7	CASRSGDYEQYF	TGTGCCAGCAGGAGCGGGGACTACGAGCAGTACTTC
NA	NA	TRBV27	TRBJ2-5	CASSPRPGTQYF	TGTGCCAGCAGCCCGAGACCTGGGACCCAGTACTTC
NA	TRBD1	TRBV20-1	TRBJ1-5	CSARDRGTGNQPQHF	TGCAGTGCTAGGGACAGGGGAACGGGCAATCAGCCCCAGCATTTT
NA	TRBD1	TRBV4-2	TRBJ1-5	CASSGGTASNQPQHF	TGTGCCAGCAGCGGCGGGACAGCGAGCAATCAGCCCCAGCATTTT
many	TRBD1	TRBV5-1	TRBJ1-5	CASSFGNRDSYQPQHF	TGCGCCAGCAGCTTTGGGAACCGGGACAGCTATCAGCCCCAGCATTTT
NA	NA	TRBV27	TRBJ2-7	CASSLSGSGIYEQYF	TGTGCCAGCAGTTTATCGGGTAGCGGAATCTACGAGCAGTACTTC
NA	NA	TRBV12-3/TRBV12-4	TRBJ2-7	CASSLAPRDGEQYF	TGTGCCAGCAGTTTAGCCCCCAGGGATGGGGAGCAGTACTTC